The rows below give T cell receptor beta chains drawn from one sample of a study of early T cells in non-severe SARS-CoV-2 infection. From the 5' RACE reads, TCRdb called clonotypes with MiXCR, one entry per CDR3 protein. Of about 100,000 distinct CDR3 sequences in the sample, around 14% were seen once. The sequencing input was whole blood. The receptors come from an adult who was a healthcare worker with PCR-confirmed SARS-CoV-2 infection or an uninfected control (not recorded which). The CDR3 runs from the conserved cysteine through the conserved F or W. A D gene is named only where the DNA matches it firmly. The size field is filled for only some rows; it gives once, few, many or a size class.

CDR3 length,D gene,J gene,clone size,V gene,CDR3 DNA,CDR3 protein
16,-,TRBJ2-3,many,TRBV20-1,TGCAGTGCACCCCCGCGGGGACAGTCAGACACAGATACGCAGTATTTT,CSAPPRGQSDTDTQYF
15,TRBD1,TRBJ2-7,-,TRBV5-1,TGCGCCAGCAGCTTGGGTAGCAGGGGGCCCTACGAGCAGTACTTC,CASSLGSRGPYEQYF
15,-,TRBJ2-2,many,TRBV20-1,TGCAGTGCTAGAGATCGCCAGCCGAACACCGGGGAGCTGTTTTTT,CSARDRQPNTGELFF
14,-,TRBJ1-1,many,TRBV7-2,TGTGCCAGCAGCCTAAGATTCTCTAGTCCTGAAGCTTTCTTT,CASSLRFSSPEAFF
15,TRBD2,TRBJ2-3,few,TRBV4-3,TGCGCCAGCAGTGGGCTAGCGGGGATCACAGATACGCAGTATTTT,CASSGLAGITDTQYF
13,-,TRBJ2-7,-,TRBV20-1,TGCAGTGCTGAGAGGGACGGGCCGGGGGAGCAGTACTTC,CSAERDGPGEQYF
13,TRBD1,TRBJ1-1,many,TRBV28,TGTGCCAGCAGTTTAACAGGGGTCACTGAAGCTTTCTTT,CASSLTGVTEAFF
13,-,TRBJ2-5,few,TRBV7-3,TGTGCCAGCAGCTTAAGAGAGGCCGCTACCCAGTACTTC,CASSLREAATQYF
10,-,TRBJ2-5,-,TRBV29-1,TGCAGCGTTGCCATAGAGACCCAGTACTTC,CSVAIETQYF
15,-,TRBJ1-5,many,TRBV5-1,TGCGCCAGCAGCTTACAGGGTGGGAGCAATCAGCCCCAGCATTTT,CASSLQGGSNQPQHF
15,-,TRBJ2-5,-,TRBV21-1,TGTGCCAGCAGCAAAAGGGACAGGGGGCAAGAGACCCAGTACTTC,CASSKRDRGQETQYF
14,-,TRBJ2-3,-,TRBV6-5,TGTGCCAGCAGCAGGACGGAAGACACAGATACGCAGTATTTT,CASSRTEDTDTQYF
14,-,TRBJ1-1,-,TRBV9,TGTGCCAGCAGCCCCTCCGGGGCTAACACTGAAGCTTTCTTT,CASSPSGANTEAFF
15,TRBD1,TRBJ2-7,few,TRBV20-1,TGCAGTGCCCAACTTAGGACAGGGTTAGTCTACGAGCAGTACTTC,CSAQLRTGLVYEQYF
12,-,TRBJ2-3,many,TRBV28,TGTGCCAGCCTAGGTCGAGCGGATACGCAGTATTTT,CASLGRADTQYF
12,-,TRBJ2-5,few,TRBV18,TGTGCCAGCTCACCCCAGCTGGGGACCCAGTACTTC,CASSPQLGTQYF
13,-,TRBJ1-3,many,TRBV10-3,TGTGCCATCAGTGAGCCGAGGGTGAACACCATATATTTT,CAISEPRVNTIYF
15,TRBD1,TRBJ2-1,few,TRBV28,TGTGCCAGCGTCGGCGGGACAGGGCGGTCTAATGAGCAGTTCTTC,CASVGGTGRSNEQFF
14,TRBD1,TRBJ2-5,many,TRBV3-1,TGTGCCAGCAGCATCCCGACAGGGACAGAGACCCAGTACTTC,CASSIPTGTETQYF
13,-,TRBJ2-1,many,TRBV11-2,TGTGCCAGCAGCTTACCTCCCCAGAATGAGCAGTTCTTC,CASSLPPQNEQFF
15,-,TRBJ1-5,many,TRBV28,TGTGCCAGCAGTTTCCTTAACCCCGTGGGCGGCCCCCAGCATTTT,CASSFLNPVGGPQHF
17,TRBD1,TRBJ1-4,-,TRBV15,TGTGCCACCAGCATCCCCCGCGGCGGGACAGATCGGACGGTCCACTTTTTT,CATSIPRGGTDRTVHFF
12,-,TRBJ2-5,many,TRBV28,TGTGCCAGCAGAGGGGGGCCGGAGACCCAGTACTTC,CASRGGPETQYF
11,-,TRBJ2-3,many,TRBV7-9,TGTGCCAGCAGCTGGGGGGATACGCAGTATTTT,CASSWGDTQYF
14,TRBD1,TRBJ1-2,many,TRBV12-3/TRBV12-4,TGTGCCAGCAGCCAGACAGGGGGTCTATTTGGCTACACCTTC,CASSQTGGLFGYTF
14,-,TRBJ2-3,-,TRBV27,TGTGCCAGCAGTTTATCAGACGCCACAGATACGCAGTATTTT,CASSLSDATDTQYF
13,TRBD1,TRBJ2-7,many,TRBV29-1,TGCAGCGTTGTGGGACAGGGCCCCTACGAGCAGTACTTC,CSVVGQGPYEQYF
14,TRBD1,TRBJ1-5,many,TRBV28,TGTGCCAGCAGTCCTCCGGACAGGTATCAGCCCCAGCATTTT,CASSPPDRYQPQHF
17,TRBD2,TRBJ2-5,-,TRBV4-2,TGTGCCAGCAGCCAAGACCCGACTAGCGGGGGGAGAGAGACCCAGTACTTC,CASSQDPTSGGRETQYF
14,-,TRBJ1-2,few,TRBV28,TGTGCCAGCAGTTTTGCAGGGACTGTGCAGGGCTACACCTTC,CASSFAGTVQGYTF
15,-,TRBJ1-1,-,TRBV7-9,TGTGCCAGCAGCTGGTCGGGGGTCGGAATCACTGAAGCTTTCTTT,CASSWSGVGITEAFF
15,TRBD1,TRBJ2-1,many,TRBV5-5,TGTGCCAGCAGCACCGGACAGGGGTCCAGGAATGAGCAGTTCTTC,CASSTGQGSRNEQFF
15,-,TRBJ2-5,many,TRBV29-1,TGCAGCGTTGACCCCGGGGCGGCCCCTATCAGCACCCAGTACTTC,CSVDPGAAPISTQYF
15,TRBD1,TRBJ1-5,-,TRBV28,TGTGCCAGCAGTTGGGGGGACAGGAATAATCAGCCCCAGCATTTT,CASSWGDRNNQPQHF
13,-,TRBJ2-7,medium-sized,TRBV2,TGTGCCAGCAGTGAAAGAGACATGGACGAGCAGTACTTC,CASSERDMDEQYF
14,-,TRBJ2-4,-,TRBV18,TGTGCCAGCTCACCACCGACGCGGAGTAACATTCAGTACTTC,CASSPPTRSNIQYF
14,-,TRBJ1-1,-,TRBV29-1,TGCAGCCCTTCATCGTGGGGGGTGGGCACTGAAGCTTTCTTT,CSPSSWGVGTEAFF
12,-,TRBJ2-5,many,TRBV18,TGTGCCAGCAGTCCCCCCTGGGAGACCCAGTACTTC,CASSPPWETQYF
13,TRBD1,TRBJ1-1,few,TRBV28,TGTGCCAGTACTCAGGGGGCTGAAACTGAAGCTTTCTTT,CASTQGAETEAFF